This T cell receptor beta chain was profiled in a study of cytomegalovirus exposure and HLA in healthy donors (dated by TCRdb to 2016 to 2017). Turning to the overall study: A later analysis indicated that the 100 to 150 validation repertoires were generated on the platform also employed for the approximately 670 repertoires of the first cohort. In addition to the first cohort of roughly 700 subjects, a separate validation cohort of around 110 different subjects was used. To predict cytomegalovirus infection status, the study brought together high-throughput TCR immunosequencing, statistical association of individual TCRs with disease status, and machine learning. The study aimed to test whether cataloging public T cell receptors could reveal signatures of past pathogen exposure.

The library was generated by the immunoSEQ multiplex PCR assay. Concerning the study's data processing: To diagnose cytomegalovirus status from the catalog of TCR beta chain sequences, a statistical classification framework was built. TCRdb carries this immuneACCESS record with in-frame sequences only. Its versions omit some clonotypes, under half of them owing to an unresolved V gene in the studies checked, with the rest unexplained. V, J and clone size reflect that table, while D and trimming were determined from the DNA. The table for this sample lists over 200,000 clones; 90% of them were counted only once. The ten largest make up 0.35% to 0.45% of the sample. On the study overall, not on this receptor specifically: In the study, about 150 TCR beta chains were listed as associated with cytomegalovirus. In a later analysis, TCRs clustered in the first cohort were found to also tend to co-occur in the approximately 110 validation repertoires, with 94% of cluster scores above 0. Three of the identified cytomegalovirus-associated TCR beta chains were confirmed in vitro to be specific for cytomegalovirus antigens. While some public TCRs were present in many individuals, most TCR sequences turned up only very rarely across donors. In both the original and validation cohorts, the classifier was reported to diagnose cytomegalovirus status with high specificity and sensitivity. All 130 or so repertoires were used to score co-occurrence in the validation cohort in a later analysis, because that analysis had no HLA typing for the cohort. According to the authors, the approach could potentially be generalized to other disease states and immunological phenotypes.

The donors belonged to the validation cohort of approximately 130 subjects, which was separate from the approximately 700-subject first cohort. Germline trimming amounts to 2 bases on V and 1 base on J, with 5 as the count of junction bases outside the gene matches. CDR1 MNHNY and CDR2 SVGAGI were looked up in the germline V gene (reference sequence). The CDR3 covers 16 residues, taking in both the cysteine and the phenylalanine. Only the CDR3 part of the read is kept: 48 bases, read in frame from the first base. Comment on this clone: Its antigen is not yet known. Base qualities are not provided; no much larger clone lies one nucleotide away.

The sequenced sample consisted of PBMCs. This sequence originates from a woman aged 18-29 years in good health and CMV-seronegative. The chain is assembled from TRBV6-6 and TRBJ1-5; TRBD1 agrees with 7 junctional bases. The nucleotides read TGTGCCAGCAGTTACGAAAACAGGGGAAGCAATCAGCCCCAGCATTTT. Its coded protein is CASSYENRGSNQPQHF.